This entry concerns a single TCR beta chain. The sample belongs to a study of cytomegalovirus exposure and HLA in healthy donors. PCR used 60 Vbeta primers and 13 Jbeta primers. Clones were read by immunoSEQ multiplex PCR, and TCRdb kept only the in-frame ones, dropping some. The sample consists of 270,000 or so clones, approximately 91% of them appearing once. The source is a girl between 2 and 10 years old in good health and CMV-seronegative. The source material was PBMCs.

The CDR3 DNA reads TGCAGCGCCGAACTAGCGGAACCCCAGGAGACCCAGTACTTC. It codes for CSAELAEPQETQYF. The V and J genes are TRBV29-1 and TRBJ2-5; 8 bases line up with TRBD2. V shed 7 bases and J 5 bases; nucleotides not matched to a gene: 12. Germline V gives CDR1 SQVTM, CDR2 ANQGSEA. This CDR3 region has 14 residues.